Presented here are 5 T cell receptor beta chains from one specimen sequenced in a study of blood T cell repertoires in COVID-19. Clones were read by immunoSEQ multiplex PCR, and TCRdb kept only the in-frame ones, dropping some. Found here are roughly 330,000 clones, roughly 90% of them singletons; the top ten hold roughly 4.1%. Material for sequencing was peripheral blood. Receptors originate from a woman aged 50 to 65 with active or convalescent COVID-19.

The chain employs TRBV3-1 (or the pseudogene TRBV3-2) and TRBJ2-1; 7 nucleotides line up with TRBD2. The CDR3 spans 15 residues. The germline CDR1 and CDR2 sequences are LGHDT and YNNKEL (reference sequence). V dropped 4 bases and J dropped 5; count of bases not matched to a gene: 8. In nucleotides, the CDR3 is TGTGCCAGCAGCCCTGGACTAGTTGGTAACAATGAGCAGTTCTTC. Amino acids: CASSPGLVGNNEQFF.

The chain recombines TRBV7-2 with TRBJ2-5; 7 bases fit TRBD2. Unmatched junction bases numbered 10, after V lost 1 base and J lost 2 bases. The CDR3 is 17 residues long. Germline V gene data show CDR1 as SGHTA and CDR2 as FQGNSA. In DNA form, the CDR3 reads TGTGCCAGCAGCTTAGGAGGTGGGACTAAATTACAAGAGACCCAGTACTTC. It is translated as CASSLGGGTKLQETQYF. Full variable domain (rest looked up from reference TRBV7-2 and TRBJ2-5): GAGVSQSPSNKVTEKGKDVELRCDPISGHTALYWYRQSLGQGLEFLIYFQGNSAPDKSGLPSDRFSAERTGGSVSTLTIQRTQQEDSAVYLCASSLGGGTKLQETQYFGPGTRLLVL.

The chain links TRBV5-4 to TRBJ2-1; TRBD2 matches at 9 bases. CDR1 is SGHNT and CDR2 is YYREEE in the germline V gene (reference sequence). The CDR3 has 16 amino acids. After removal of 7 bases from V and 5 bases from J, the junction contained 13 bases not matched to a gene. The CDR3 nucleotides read TGTGCCAGCTCGTCTAGGTCTAGCGGGATACACAATGAGCAGTTCTTC. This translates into CASSSRSSGIHNEQFF. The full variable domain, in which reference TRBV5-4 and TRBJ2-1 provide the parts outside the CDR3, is ETGVTQSPTHLIKTRGQQVTLRCSSQSGHNTVSWYQQALGQGPQFIFQYYREEENGRGNFPPRFSGLQFPNYSSELNVNALELDDSALYLCASSSRSSGIHNEQFFGPGTRLTVL.

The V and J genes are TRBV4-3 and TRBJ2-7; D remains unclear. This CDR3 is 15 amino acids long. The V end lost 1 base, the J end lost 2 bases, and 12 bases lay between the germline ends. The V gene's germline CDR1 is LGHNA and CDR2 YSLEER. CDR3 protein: CASSQGAGTAYEQYF. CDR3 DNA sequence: TGCGCCAGCAGCCAAGGGGCCGGTACCGCCTACGAGCAGTACTTC.

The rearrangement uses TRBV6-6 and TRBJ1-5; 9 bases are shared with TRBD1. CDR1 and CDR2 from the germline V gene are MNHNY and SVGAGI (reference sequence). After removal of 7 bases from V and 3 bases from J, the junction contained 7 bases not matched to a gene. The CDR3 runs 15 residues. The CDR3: CASNKGQGDNQPQHF. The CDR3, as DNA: TGTGCCAGCAACAAGGGACAGGGAGACAATCAGCCCCAGCATTTT.